Sequencing of this T cell receptor (beta chain) was carried out in a study of beta chain features in type 1 diabetes. The CDR3 loop spans 16 amino acids. The germline V gene encodes CDR1 SGHTA and CDR2 FQGNSA. The ends were cut back, 5 bases at V and 7 bases at J, with 21 bases in the middle. Sorting with CD45RO/CCR7/CD25/CD127/CD95/CD27 yielded naive, central memory, regulatory and stem-like memory CD4+ cells. Expressed TCRB transcripts were sequenced after all isolated RNA was converted to cDNA. The data were produced by immunoSEQ multiplex PCR, yet TCRdb's version contains in-frame clones alone and is incomplete. The table shows a few hundred thousand clones, with roughly 13% occurring only once. This clone was seen a handful of times. Its antigen remains unidentified. Findings and caveats of the study: Type 1 diabetes patients showed a moderate but significant shortening of TCRB CDR3s in all four CD4+ subsets.

The V call is TRBV7-2, the J call TRBJ2-1; possible D gene TRBD2, 7 bases. Sequences were obtained from naive CD4+ T cells from blood. The receptor's source is a young woman with type 1 diabetes. CDR3 in amino acids: CASSHQVAGAGNEQFF. The CDR3 nucleotides read TGTGCCAGCAGCCACCAGGTGGCGGGGGCGGGGAATGAGCAGTTCTTC. The variable domain in full, completed from reference TRBV7-2 and TRBJ2-1, reads GAGVSQSPSNKVTEKGKDVELRCDPISGHTALYWYRQSLGQGLEFLIYFQGNSAPDKSGLPSDRFSAERTGGSVSTLTIQRTQQEDSAVYLCASSHQVAGAGNEQFFGPGTRLTVL.